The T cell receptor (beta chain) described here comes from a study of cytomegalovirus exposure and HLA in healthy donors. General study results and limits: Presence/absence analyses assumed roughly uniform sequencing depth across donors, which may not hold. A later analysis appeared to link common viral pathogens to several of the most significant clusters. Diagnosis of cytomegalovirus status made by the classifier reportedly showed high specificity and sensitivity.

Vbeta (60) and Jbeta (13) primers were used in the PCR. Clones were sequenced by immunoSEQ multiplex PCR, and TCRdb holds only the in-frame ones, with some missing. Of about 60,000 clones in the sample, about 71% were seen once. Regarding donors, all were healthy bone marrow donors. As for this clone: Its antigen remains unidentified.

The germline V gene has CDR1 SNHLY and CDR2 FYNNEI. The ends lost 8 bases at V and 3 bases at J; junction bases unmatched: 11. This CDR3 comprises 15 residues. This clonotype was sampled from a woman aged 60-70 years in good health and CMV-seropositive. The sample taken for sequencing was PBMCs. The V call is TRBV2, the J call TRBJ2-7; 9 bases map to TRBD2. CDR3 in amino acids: CASAGGAVSFYEQYF. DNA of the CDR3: TGTGCCAGCGCGGGAGGGGCAGTTTCCTTCTACGAGCAGTACTTC.